These T cell receptor beta chains were read from a single sample in a study of cytomegalovirus exposure and HLA in healthy donors. Assay: immunoSEQ multiplex PCR; the TCRdb copy retains only in-frame clones and omits some. This table has 100,000 to 150,000 clones, about 82% appearing once. Sequences were obtained from PBMCs. Receptor source: a boy younger than 18 in good health and CMV-seronegative. The CDR3 runs from the conserved cysteine through the conserved F or W. D genes are given only for firm matches.

d_gene: TRBD2; len: 15; v_gene: TRBV7-2; j_gene: TRBJ2-1; CDR3aa: CASSSSGSNYNEQFF; CDR3nt: TGTGCCAGCAGTTCTAGCGGGAGCAACTACAATGAGCAGTTCTTC
d_gene: .; len: 13; v_gene: TRBV14; j_gene: TRBJ2-3; CDR3aa: CASSPLSTDTQYF; CDR3nt: TGTGCCAGCAGCCCTCTATCCACAGATACGCAGTATTTT
d_gene: .; len: 13; v_gene: TRBV29-1; j_gene: TRBJ2-1; CDR3aa: CSKTESSYNEQFF; CDR3nt: TGCAGCAAAACAGAAAGCTCCTACAATGAGCAGTTCTTC
d_gene: .; len: 13; v_gene: TRBV7-2; j_gene: TRBJ1-1; CDR3aa: CASSLAVGTEAFF; CDR3nt: TGTGCCAGCAGCTTAGCGGTCGGCACTGAAGCTTTCTTT
d_gene: .; len: 14; v_gene: TRBV6-5; j_gene: TRBJ2-3; CDR3aa: CASSYCKAGCTQYF; CDR3nt: TGTGCCAGCAGTTATTGTAAGGCGGGGTGTACGCAGTATTTT
d_gene: .; len: 18; v_gene: TRBV13; j_gene: TRBJ1-4; CDR3aa: CASSLPRRGGGTNEKLFF; CDR3nt: TGTGCCAGCAGCTTACCCCGCAGAGGGGGGGGCACTAATGAAAAACTGTTTTTT
d_gene: .; len: 17; v_gene: TRBV4-2; j_gene: TRBJ2-1; CDR3aa: CASSQRLEGDLPHAQFF; CDR3nt: TGTGCCAGCAGCCAACGGTTGGAGGGAGATCTGCCCCACGCGCAGTTCTTC
d_gene: .; len: 16; v_gene: TRBV30; j_gene: TRBJ2-3; CDR3aa: CAWSPTGRLARDTQYF; CDR3nt: TGTGCCTGGAGTCCGACAGGCAGGTTGGCTAGGGATACGCAGTATTTT
d_gene: TRBD1; len: 13; v_gene: TRBV9; j_gene: TRBJ1-1; CDR3aa: CASSVGNRGEAFF; CDR3nt: TGTGCCAGCAGCGTAGGAAACAGGGGTGAAGCTTTCTTT
d_gene: .; len: 15; v_gene: TRBV6-6; j_gene: TRBJ1-1; CDR3aa: CASSYSSGGSTEAFF; CDR3nt: TGTGCCAGCAGTTACTCGAGTGGGGGGAGCACTGAAGCTTTCTTT
d_gene: TRBD2; len: 15; v_gene: TRBV5-1; j_gene: TRBJ2-5; CDR3aa: CASSLGASGQETQYF; CDR3nt: TGCGCCAGCAGCTTGGGTGCTAGCGGACAAGAGACCCAGTACTTC
d_gene: TRBD2; len: 16; v_gene: TRBV2; j_gene: TRBJ2-1; CDR3aa: CASSRLLGTSGPLGFF; CDR3nt: TGTGCCAGCAGCCGCCTCCTCGGGACTAGCGGGCCCCTGGGGTTCTTC
d_gene: TRBD1; len: 15; v_gene: TRBV6-1; j_gene: TRBJ1-5; CDR3aa: CASSEGGGRGQPQHF; CDR3nt: TGTGCCAGCAGTGAAGGCGGAGGCAGGGGGCAGCCCCAGCATTTT
d_gene: .; len: 16; v_gene: TRBV25-1; j_gene: TRBJ1-4; CDR3aa: CASSEQPGGLREKLFF; CDR3nt: TGTGCCAGCAGTGAACAACCTGGAGGGCTGCGGGAAAAACTGTTTTTT
d_gene: .; len: 18; v_gene: TRBV11-2; j_gene: TRBJ2-1; CDR3aa: CASSLVPLGATDYNEQFF; CDR3nt: TGTGCCAGCAGCTTAGTCCCCCTCGGAGCGACTGACTACAATGAGCAGTTCTTC
d_gene: TRBD1; len: 18; v_gene: TRBV5-1; j_gene: TRBJ2-2; CDR3aa: CASSFRPVGQANTGELFF; CDR3nt: TGCGCCAGCAGCTTTCGCCCGGTCGGACAGGCGAACACCGGGGAGCTGTTTTTT